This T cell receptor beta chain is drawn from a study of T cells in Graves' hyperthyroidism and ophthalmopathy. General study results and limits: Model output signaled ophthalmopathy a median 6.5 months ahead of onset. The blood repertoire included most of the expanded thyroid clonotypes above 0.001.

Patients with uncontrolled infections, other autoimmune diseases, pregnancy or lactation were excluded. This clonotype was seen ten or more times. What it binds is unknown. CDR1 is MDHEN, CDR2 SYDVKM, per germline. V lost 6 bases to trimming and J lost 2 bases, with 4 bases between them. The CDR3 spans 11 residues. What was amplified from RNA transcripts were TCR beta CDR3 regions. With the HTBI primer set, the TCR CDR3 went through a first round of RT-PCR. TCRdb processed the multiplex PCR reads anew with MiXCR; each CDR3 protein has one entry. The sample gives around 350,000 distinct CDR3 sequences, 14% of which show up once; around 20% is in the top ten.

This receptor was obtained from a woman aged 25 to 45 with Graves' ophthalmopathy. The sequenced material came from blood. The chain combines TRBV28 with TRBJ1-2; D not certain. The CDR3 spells CASSQNYGYTF. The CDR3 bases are TGTGCCAGCAGCCAAAACTATGGCTACACCTTC.